The 25 T cell receptor beta chains below were found in one sample sequenced in a study of shared clonotypes between healthy human individuals. Using immunoSEQ multiplex PCR, the repertoire was profiled, and TCRdb retains in-frame clones only, with some absent. The sample has 850,000 to 1,100,000 clones; approximately 80% are singletons. Sequences were obtained from memory CD4+ T cells from PBMCs. As for subset: CD45RA-negative fraction. The receptors were gathered from a man aged 18 to 29 in good health. Some clones in this sample may be carry-over from other donors' samples.

The chain recombines TRBV28 with TRBJ2-1; TRBD2 aligns across 9 bases. The CDR3 runs 17 residues. Trimming at V came to 7 bases and at J to 2 bases, leaving 12 bases not matched to a gene. The germline V gene encodes CDR1 MDHEN and CDR2 SYDVKM. The CDR3, as DNA: TGTGCCAGCACTACTAATAGAGCGGGAGGAACCTACAATGAGCAGTTCTTC. Amino acid sequence: CASTTNRAGGTYNEQFF.

To note about this clone: The junction shows a germline mismatch at one end, possibly a read error. At the DNA level, this CDR3 is encoded by other sequences in the same sample as well. The chain couples TRBV20-1 to TRBJ2-7, with D hard to call. This CDR3 region has 11 residues. Germline V gives CDR1 DFQATT, CDR2 SNEGSKA (reference sequence). The chain's CDR3 is CSARVTYEQYF. The CDR3 DNA is TGCAGTGCGAGAGTTACCTACGAGCAGTACTTC.

Concerning this clone itself: At one of its ends the junction is not consistent with the germline gene, which may arise from a read error. The sample contains more than one DNA sequence encoding this CDR3. This chain uses TRBV2 with TRBJ2-7, with D possibly matching TRBD1 (6 bases). Germline V gene data show CDR1 as SNHLY and CDR2 as FYNNEI. The CDR3 is 11 residues long. The CDR3 DNA is TGTGCCAGCAGTTTTGACAGGCCTGTATCATTC. It specifies CASSFDRPVSF.

V usage is TRBV7-9 and J usage is TRBJ1-2; D is undetermined. The CDR3 has 13 residues. CDR1 and CDR2 from the germline V gene are SEHNR and FQNEAQ (reference sequence). Trimming cost V 6 bases and J 1 base, with 9 bases left between them. CDR3 protein: CASRRRDNYGYTF. CDR3 DNA: TGTGCCAGCAGGAGAAGGGATAACTATGGCTACACCTTC.

The rearrangement joins TRBV5-1 to TRBJ2-6, with D possibly matching TRBD2 (5 bases). CDR1 and CDR2 (germline): SGHRS, YFSETQ. V lost 4 bases to trimming and J lost 2 bases, with 7 bases between them. The CDR3 consists of 14 residues. The CDR3, as DNA: TGCGCCAGCAGCGAGGGAACTGGGGCCAACGTCCTGACTTTC. Its translation is CASSEGTGANVLTF.

The chain combines TRBV7-2 with TRBJ1-2; D not certain. Trimming took off 0 bases at V and 4 bases at J, with 12 bases between the two ends. The CDR3 runs 15 residues. Germline CDR1 and CDR2: SGHTA and FQGNSA. The CDR3 nucleotides read TGTGCCAGCAGCTTAGCGGGCAGCGTACGCTATGGCTACACCTTC. Residues: CASSLAGSVRYGYTF.

This clone occurred a few times. The rearrangement joins TRBV7-2 to TRBJ1-5; D remains unclear. The CDR3 is 15 residues long. V was cut by 5 bases and J by 7 bases, with 18 bases left in between. Germline V gives CDR1 SGHTA, CDR2 FQGNSA. CDR3 sequence (DNA): TGTGCCAGCAGCCCCCGTAGGGCAGGCGGACAGCCCCAGCATTTT. Its translation is CASSPRRAGGQPQHF.

The chain couples TRBV30 to TRBJ1-4; the match to TRBD1 covers 10 bases. V lost 2 bases to trimming and J lost 5 bases; unmatched junction nucleotides: 8. The CDR3 length is 16 residues. Germline CDR1 and CDR2: GTSNPN and SVGIG (reference sequence). The CDR3, as DNA: TGTGCCTGGAGTTTTTCCCGGACAGGGGGAAATGAAAAACTGTTTTTT. It codes for CAWSFSRTGGNEKLFF.

The chain employs TRBV28 and TRBJ1-1; D gene uncertain. CDR1 is MDHEN and CDR2 is SYDVKM in the germline V gene. Trimming removed 3 bases at V and 4 bases at J, with 3 bases between. CDR3 length: 11 amino acids. This CDR3 is CASSFFTEAFF. The CDR3 DNA is TGTGCCAGCAGTTTCTTCACTGAAGCTTTCTTT.

The chain couples TRBV7-9 to TRBJ1-2; 7 bases fit TRBD1. Germline CDR1 SEHNR, CDR2 FQNEAQ (reference sequence). V gave up 4 bases and J gave up 7 bases; unmatched junction bases: 12. CDR3 length equals 15 residues. The CDR3 sequence is CASSSQLGGRTGYTF. CDR3 nucleotide sequence: TGTGCCAGCAGCTCACAGTTAGGGGGCCGGACTGGCTACACCTTC.

The rearrangement uses TRBV10-3 and TRBJ2-7; TRBD1 matches 8 bases. Trimming at V came to 6 bases and at J to 3 bases, leaving 13 bases not matched to a gene. CDR1 and CDR2 (germline): ENHRY, SYGVKD. The CDR3 has 16 residues. The DNA of the CDR3 is TGTGCCATCAGCGAAAGAGGACAGGGACGACTCTACGAGCAGTACTTC. Translation: CAISERGQGRLYEQYF.

In this sample, this clone turned up a few times. V usage is TRBV28 and J usage is TRBJ1-1; TRBD1 agrees at 7 bases. The CDR3 runs to 14 residues. Germline loops: CDR1 MDHEN, CDR2 SYDVKM. V lost 6 bases, J lost 4 bases, and 8 bases stayed unmatched. CDR3 sequence: CASRVQGPATEAFF. The CDR3 region has the DNA TGTGCCAGCAGGGTACAGGGGCCGGCCACTGAAGCTTTCTTT.

This clone appeared once. V is TRBV28 and J is TRBJ2-7; D is possibly TRBD2 (5 bases). The CDR3 runs 13 residues. Trimming removed 6 bases at V and 5 bases at J, with 14 bases between. Germline CDR1 MDHEN, CDR2 SYDVKM. The CDR3 loop reads CASSPRSRDEQYF. The CDR3 nucleotides are TGTGCCAGCAGCCCCCGGTCGCGGGACGAGCAGTACTTC.

The chain carries TRBV28 and TRBJ2-5, with D unclear. This CDR3 contains 16 residues. Germline values: CDR1 MDHEN, CDR2 SYDVKM. The V gene lost 1 base and the J gene lost 0 bases, with 12 bases spanning the gap. The CDR3 DNA reads as TGTGCCAGCAGTTTATTCCGGTTCCAGGACCAAGAGACCCAGTACTTC. This gives the protein CASSLFRFQDQETQYF.

V and J are TRBV6-1 and TRBJ1-2; a weak D match, TRBD1 (6 bases). This CDR3 comprises 16 residues. V was cut by 3 bases and J by 3 bases, with 17 bases left in between. Germline V gene sequence: CDR1 MNHNS, CDR2 SASEGT. CDR3 bases: TGTGCCAGCAGTGACAGGGGTAAAGGTGGGGACTATGGCTACACCTTC. Protein sequence: CASSDRGKGGDYGYTF.

With respect to this clone: A junction boundary mismatches the germline segment, possibly from a read error. The V call is TRBV5-3, the J call TRBJ2-1; no clear D gene. TRBV5-3 is an ORF; its function is uncertain. There are 15 residues in the CDR3. Written as DNA, the CDR3 is TGTGCCAGCAGCTTAGTTCCAGAGGCCTACAATGAGCAGTTCTTC. Its translation is CASSLVPEAYNEQFF.

The chain combines TRBV7-2 with TRBJ1-2; D might be TRBD1 (5 bases). There are 14 residues in the CDR3. Between the trimmed V and J ends, which lost 2 bases and 8 bases, there was a span of 15 bases. Germline V CDR1 and CDR2: SGHTA, FQGNSA. CDR3 sequence: CASSLPWGRDGYTF. In nucleotides, the CDR3 is TGTGCCAGCAGCTTACCTTGGGGGAGGGACGGCTACACCTTC.

This sequence joins TRBV6-5 and TRBJ2-3; no clear D. The V end was cut by 1 base, the J end by 2 bases, with 10 bases between. This CDR3 has 15 residues. Germline values: CDR1 MNHEY, CDR2 SVGAGI. CDR3 residues: CASSYFSRITDTQYF. CDR3 nucleotide sequence: TGTGCCAGCAGTTACTTTTCCCGGATCACAGATACGCAGTATTTT.

This chain links TRBV28 with TRBJ2-7; 9 positions agree with TRBD2. The CDR3 has 15 amino acids. Germline values: CDR1 MDHEN, CDR2 SYDVKM. Trimming took 3 bases from V and 4 from J; bases not matched to a gene: 7. CDR3 region: CASSFPAAGGYEQYF. CDR3 bases: TGTGCCAGCAGTTTCCCCGCAGCGGGAGGATACGAGCAGTACTTC. Variable domain in full (rest from reference TRBV28 and TRBJ2-7): DVKVTQSSRYLVKRTGEKVFLECVQDMDHENMFWYRQDPGLGLRLIYFSYDVKMKEKGDIPEGYSVSREKKERFSLILESASTNQTSMYLCASSFPAAGGYEQYFGPGTRLTVT.

This chain links TRBV7-2 with TRBJ1-5, with a tentative D call TRBD1 (5 bases). The V end was cut by 2 bases, the J end by 5 bases, with 7 bases between. Germline loops: CDR1 SGHTA, CDR2 FQGNSA. The CDR3 extends over 13 amino acids. CDR3 DNA sequence: TGTGCCAGCAGCTTACGGGGACATCAGCCCCAGCATTTT. As protein: CASSLRGHQPQHF.

The chain is built from TRBV25-1 and TRBJ1-4; D remains unclear. The CDR3 totals 13 residues. With 6 bases removed from V and 3 bases from J, the gap between germline ends came to 8 bases. Germline-derived CDR1 and CDR2 are MGHDK and SYGVNS. The CDR3 DNA follows: TGTGCCAGCAGGAGGGCAGCTAATGAAAAACTGTTTTTT. Amino acids: CASRRAANEKLFF.

The chain joins TRBV29-1 to TRBJ1-2, with D maybe TRBD1 (5 bases). V lost 3 bases to trimming and J lost 4 bases, with 12 bases between them. This CDR3 contains 13 residues. Per the germline V gene, CDR1 is SQVTM and CDR2 is ANQGSEA. The DNA of the CDR3 is TGCAGCGTTGAGCACAGGCTCGGCTATGGCTACACCTTC. Its translation is CSVEHRLGYGYTF.

The chain combines TRBV6-5 with TRBJ2-2; the D gene could be TRBD1 or TRBD2 (5 bases each). CDR1 is MNHEY and CDR2 is SVGAGI in the germline V gene. Trimming pared 2 bases from V and 5 bases from J, leaving 12 bases between. The CDR3 has 15 residues. The CDR3 DNA follows: TGTGCCAGCAGTTACGGGACGGGAAGGACCGGGGAGCTGTTTTTT. It yields the protein CASSYGTGRTGELFF.

This sequence joins TRBV27 and TRBJ1-2, with a possible D match to TRBD1 (6 bases). The germline V and J ends were trimmed by 7 bases and 6 bases, with 15 bases remaining between them. Germline V gives CDR1 MNHEY, CDR2 SMNVEV (reference sequence). The CDR3 length is 13 residues. This chain's CDR3 is CASKKNRENGYTF. In nucleotides, the CDR3 is TGTGCCAGCAAAAAGAACAGGGAGAATGGCTACACCTTC.

The chain uses TRBV5-1 and TRBJ2-7; the D gene could be TRBD1 or TRBD2 (5 bases each). The V end was cut by 4 bases, the J end by 3 bases, with 20 bases between. Per germline, CDR1 SGHRS and CDR2 YFSETQ. The CDR3 totals 16 residues. The CDR3, as DNA: TGCGCCAGCAGCGTGGGGGACGGCGCCCTAGGCTACGAGCAGTACTTC. Translated, it gives CASSVGDGALGYEQYF.